The present entry profiles one T cell receptor (beta chain) with its context. The sample comes from a study of a mutant IDH1 vaccine in newly diagnosed glioma. Between the trimmed V and J ends, which lost 0 bases and 8 bases, there was a span of 11 bases. The germline gives CDR1 SGHRS, CDR2 YFSETQ. This CDR3 has 13 residues. Sequencing was performed with immunoSEQ multiplex PCR; in TCRdb, only in-frame clones are kept and a portion is missing. The data show tens of thousands of clones, with around 85% seen just once and around 4.9% held by the top ten. The time point here: baseline, week 1 (first vaccination visit). Treatment defined: pre-vaccination baseline after standard-of-care therapy. Each astrocytoma in the donors was new, WHO grade 3 or 4, IDH1-mutant and ATRX-lost.

V usage is TRBV5-1 and J usage is TRBJ1-2, with D possibly TRBD1 on 6 matching bases. Sequencing was performed on PBMCs, taken from a glioma patient treated with radiotherapy, temozolomide or both. The clonotype originates from a woman in her forties with glioma. In DNA form, the CDR3 reads TGCGCCAGCAGCTTGGGAAGGCAGGGGGGCTACACCTTC. Translated, it gives CASSLGRQGGYTF. The entire variable domain, with the rest obtained from reference TRBV5-1 and TRBJ1-2, is as follows: KAGVTQTPRYLIKTRGQQVTLSCSPISGHRSVSWYQQTPGQGLQFLFEYFSETQRNKGNFPGRFSGRQFSNSRSEMNVSTLELGDSALYLCASSLGRQGGYTFGSGTRLTVV.